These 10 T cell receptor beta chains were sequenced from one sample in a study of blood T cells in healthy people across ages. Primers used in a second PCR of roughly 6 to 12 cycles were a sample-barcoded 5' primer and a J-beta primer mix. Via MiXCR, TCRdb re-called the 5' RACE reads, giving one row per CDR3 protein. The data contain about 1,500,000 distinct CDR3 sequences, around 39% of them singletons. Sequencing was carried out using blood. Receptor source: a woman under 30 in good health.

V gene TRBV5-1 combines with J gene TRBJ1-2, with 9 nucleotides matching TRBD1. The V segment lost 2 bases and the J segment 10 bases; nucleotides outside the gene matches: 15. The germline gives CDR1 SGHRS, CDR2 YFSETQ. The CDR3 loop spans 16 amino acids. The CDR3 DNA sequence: TGCGCCAGCAGCTTTAAAGATGCCGGGACAGGGAGTGTCTACACCTTC. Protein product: CASSFKDAGTGSVYTF.

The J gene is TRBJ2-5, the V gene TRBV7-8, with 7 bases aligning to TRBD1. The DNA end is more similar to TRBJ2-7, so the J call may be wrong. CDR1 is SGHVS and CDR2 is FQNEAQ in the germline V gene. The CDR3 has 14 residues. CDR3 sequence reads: CASSSQGEWDEQYF. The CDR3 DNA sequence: TGTGCCAGCAGCTCCCAGGGGGAGTGGGACGAGCAGTACTTC.

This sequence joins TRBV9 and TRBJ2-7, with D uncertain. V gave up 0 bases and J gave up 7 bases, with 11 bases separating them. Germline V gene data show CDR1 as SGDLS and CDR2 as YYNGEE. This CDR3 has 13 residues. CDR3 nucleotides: TGTGCCAGCAGCGTAGAGCCCCGGTGGGAGCAGTACTTC. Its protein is CASSVEPRWEQYF.

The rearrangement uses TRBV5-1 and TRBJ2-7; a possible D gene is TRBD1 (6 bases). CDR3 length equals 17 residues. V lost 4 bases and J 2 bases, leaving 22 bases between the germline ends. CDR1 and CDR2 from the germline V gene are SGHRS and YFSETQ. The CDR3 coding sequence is TGCGCCAGCAGCAACACTGCGGTGGACAGCGCTACCTACGAGCAGTACTTC. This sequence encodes CASSNTAVDSATYEQYF.

The CDR3: CASEVHHEADIQYF. CDR3 nucleotides: TGTGCCAGCGAGGTTCATCATGAGGCGGACATTCAGTACTTC. The chain joins TRBV27 to TRBJ2-4; no clear D gene. The germline V gene encodes CDR1 MNHEY and CDR2 SMNVEV (reference sequence). This CDR3 is 14 amino acids long. Trimming pared 8 bases from V and 8 bases from J, leaving 19 bases between.

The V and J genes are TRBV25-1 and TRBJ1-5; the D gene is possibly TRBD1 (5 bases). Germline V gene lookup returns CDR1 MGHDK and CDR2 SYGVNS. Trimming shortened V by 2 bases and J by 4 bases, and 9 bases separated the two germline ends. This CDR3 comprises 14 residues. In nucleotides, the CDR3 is TGTGCCAGCAGTGAAGGGGGGAGGAATCAGCCCCAGCATTTT. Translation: CASSEGGRNQPQHF.

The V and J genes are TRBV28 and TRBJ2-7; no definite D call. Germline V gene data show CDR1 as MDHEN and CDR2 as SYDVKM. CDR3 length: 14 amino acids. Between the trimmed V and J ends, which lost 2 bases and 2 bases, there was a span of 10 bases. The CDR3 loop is CASSLKYQAYEQYF. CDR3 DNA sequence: TGTGCCAGCAGTTTAAAGTACCAGGCCTACGAGCAGTACTTC.

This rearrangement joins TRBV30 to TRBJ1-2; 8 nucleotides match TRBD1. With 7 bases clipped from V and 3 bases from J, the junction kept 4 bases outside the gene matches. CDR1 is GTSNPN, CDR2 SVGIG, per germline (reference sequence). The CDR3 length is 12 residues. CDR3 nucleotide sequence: TGTGCCTTCGGACAGGGAGACTATGGCTACACCTTC. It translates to CAFGQGDYGYTF.

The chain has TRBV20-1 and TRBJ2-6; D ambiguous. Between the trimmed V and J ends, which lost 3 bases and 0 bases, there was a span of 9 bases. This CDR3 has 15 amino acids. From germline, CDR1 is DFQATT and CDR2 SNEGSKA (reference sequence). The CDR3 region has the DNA TGCAGTGCTAGCCCGGAATACTCTGGGGCCAACGTCCTGACTTTC. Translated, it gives CSASPEYSGANVLTF.

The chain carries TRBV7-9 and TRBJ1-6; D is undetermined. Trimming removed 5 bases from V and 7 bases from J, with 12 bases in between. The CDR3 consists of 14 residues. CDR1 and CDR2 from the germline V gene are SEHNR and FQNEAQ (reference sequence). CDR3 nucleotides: TGTGCCAGCAGCCCCAACGTCGTGAATTCACCCCTCCACTTT. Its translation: CASSPNVVNSPLHF.